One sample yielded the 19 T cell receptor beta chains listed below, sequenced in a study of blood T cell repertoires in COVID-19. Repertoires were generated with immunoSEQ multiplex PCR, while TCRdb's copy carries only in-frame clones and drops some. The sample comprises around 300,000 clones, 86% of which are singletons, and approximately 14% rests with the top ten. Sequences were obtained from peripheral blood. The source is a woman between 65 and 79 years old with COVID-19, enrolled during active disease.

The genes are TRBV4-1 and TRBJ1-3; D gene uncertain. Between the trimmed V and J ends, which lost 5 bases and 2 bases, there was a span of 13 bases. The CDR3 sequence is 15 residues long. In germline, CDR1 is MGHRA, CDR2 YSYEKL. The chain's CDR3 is CASSFSSSAGNTIYF. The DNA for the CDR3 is TGCGCCAGCAGCTTCTCAAGCAGCGCTGGAAACACCATATATTTT.

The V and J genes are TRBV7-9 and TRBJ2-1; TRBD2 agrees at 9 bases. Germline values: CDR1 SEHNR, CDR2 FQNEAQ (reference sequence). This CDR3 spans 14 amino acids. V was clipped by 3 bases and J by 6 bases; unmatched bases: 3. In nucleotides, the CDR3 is TGTGCCAGCAGCTTGGCTAGCGGGGCCAATGAGCAGTTCTTC. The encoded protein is CASSLASGANEQFF.

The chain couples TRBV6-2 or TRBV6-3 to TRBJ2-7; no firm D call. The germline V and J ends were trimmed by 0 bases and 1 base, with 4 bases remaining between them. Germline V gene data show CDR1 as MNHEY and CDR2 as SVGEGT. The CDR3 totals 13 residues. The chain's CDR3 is CASSYSRSYEQYF. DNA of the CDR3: TGTGCCAGCAGTTACTCTAGATCCTACGAGCAGTACTTC.

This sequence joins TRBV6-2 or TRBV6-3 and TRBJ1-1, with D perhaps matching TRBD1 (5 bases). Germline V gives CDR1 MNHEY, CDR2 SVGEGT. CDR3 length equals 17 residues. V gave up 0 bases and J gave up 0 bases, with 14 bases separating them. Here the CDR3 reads CASSYSMFRAMNTEAFF. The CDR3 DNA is TGTGCCAGCAGTTACTCGATGTTCAGGGCTATGAACACTGAAGCTTTCTTT.

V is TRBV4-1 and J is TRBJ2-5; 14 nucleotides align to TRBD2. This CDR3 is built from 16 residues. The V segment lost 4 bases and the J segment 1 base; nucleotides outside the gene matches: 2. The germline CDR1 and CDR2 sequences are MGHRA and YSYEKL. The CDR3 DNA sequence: TGCGCCAGCAGCCCAGGACTAGCGGGGGGCCAAGAGACCCAGTACTTC. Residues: CASSPGLAGGQETQYF.

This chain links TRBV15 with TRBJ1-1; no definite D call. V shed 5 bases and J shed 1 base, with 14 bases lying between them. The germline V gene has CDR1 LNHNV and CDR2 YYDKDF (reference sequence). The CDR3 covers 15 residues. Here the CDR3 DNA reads TGTGCCACCAGCCCACGGCAGGCCGGGAACACTGAAGCTTTCTTT. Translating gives CATSPRQAGNTEAFF.

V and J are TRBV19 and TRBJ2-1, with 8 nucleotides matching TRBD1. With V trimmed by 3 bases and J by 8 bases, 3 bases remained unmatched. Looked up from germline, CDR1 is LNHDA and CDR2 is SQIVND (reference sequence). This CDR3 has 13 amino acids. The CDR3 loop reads CASSIVQGDEQFF. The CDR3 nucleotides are TGTGCCAGTAGTATTGTACAGGGGGATGAGCAGTTCTTC.

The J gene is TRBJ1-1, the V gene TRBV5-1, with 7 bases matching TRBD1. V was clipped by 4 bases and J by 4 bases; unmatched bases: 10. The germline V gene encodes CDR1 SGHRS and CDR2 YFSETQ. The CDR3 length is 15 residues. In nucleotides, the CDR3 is TGCGCCAGCAGCCGGATGACAGGGCCGGGCACTGAAGCTTTCTTT. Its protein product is CASSRMTGPGTEAFF.

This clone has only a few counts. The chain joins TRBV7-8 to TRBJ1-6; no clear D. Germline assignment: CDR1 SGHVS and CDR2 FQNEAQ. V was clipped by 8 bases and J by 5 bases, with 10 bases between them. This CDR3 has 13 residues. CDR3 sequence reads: CASGDTNNSPLHF. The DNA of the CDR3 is TGTGCCAGCGGTGACACAAATAATTCACCCCTCCACTTT.

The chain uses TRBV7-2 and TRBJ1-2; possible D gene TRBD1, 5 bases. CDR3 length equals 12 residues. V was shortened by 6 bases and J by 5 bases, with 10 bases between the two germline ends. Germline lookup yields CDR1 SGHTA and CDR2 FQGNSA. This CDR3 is CASRLAGYGYTF. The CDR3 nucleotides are TGTGCCAGCAGATTGGCAGGGTATGGCTACACCTTC.

The CDR3 DNA reads as TGTGCCAGCTCACAACAGGGGGCTGGAAACACCATATATTTT. This sequence encodes CASSQQGAGNTIYF. The V and J genes are TRBV18 and TRBJ1-3; 8 nucleotides agree with TRBD1. Losses at the gene ends were 4 bases for V and 2 bases for J; bases not matched to a gene: 1. Germline CDR1 and CDR2: KGHSH and LQKENI. The CDR3 totals 14 residues.

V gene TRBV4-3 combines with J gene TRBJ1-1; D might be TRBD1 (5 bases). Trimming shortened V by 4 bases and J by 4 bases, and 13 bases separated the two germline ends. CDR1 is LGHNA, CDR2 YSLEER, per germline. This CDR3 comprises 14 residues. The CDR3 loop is CASSPDSSGTEAFF. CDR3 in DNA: TGCGCCAGCAGCCCTGACAGTTCGGGCACTGAAGCTTTCTTT.

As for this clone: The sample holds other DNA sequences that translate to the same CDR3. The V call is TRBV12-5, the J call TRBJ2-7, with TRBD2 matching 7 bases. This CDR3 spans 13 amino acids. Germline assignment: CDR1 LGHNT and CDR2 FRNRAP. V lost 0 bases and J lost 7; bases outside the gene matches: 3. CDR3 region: CASGLVGRGEQYF. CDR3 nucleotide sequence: TGTGCTAGTGGTTTGGTAGGGAGGGGTGAGCAGTACTTC. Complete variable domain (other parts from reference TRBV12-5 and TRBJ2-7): DARVTQTPRHKVTEMGQEVTMRCQPILGHNTVFWYRQTMMQGLELLAYFRNRAPLDDSGMPKDRFSAEMPDATLATLKIQPSEPRDSAVYFCASGLVGRGEQYFGPGTRLTVT.

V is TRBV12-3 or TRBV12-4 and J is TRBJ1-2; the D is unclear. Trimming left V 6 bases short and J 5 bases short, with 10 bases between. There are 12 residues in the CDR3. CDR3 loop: CASSLLEYGYTF. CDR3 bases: TGTGCCAGCAGCCTTCTAGAGTATGGCTACACCTTC.

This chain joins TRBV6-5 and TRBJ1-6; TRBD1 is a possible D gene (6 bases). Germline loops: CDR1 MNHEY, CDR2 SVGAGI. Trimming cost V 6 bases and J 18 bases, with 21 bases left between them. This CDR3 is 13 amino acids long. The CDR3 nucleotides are TGTGCCAGCAGCCCGTCGGACAGCCTCGAACCCCACTTT. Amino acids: CASSPSDSLEPHF.

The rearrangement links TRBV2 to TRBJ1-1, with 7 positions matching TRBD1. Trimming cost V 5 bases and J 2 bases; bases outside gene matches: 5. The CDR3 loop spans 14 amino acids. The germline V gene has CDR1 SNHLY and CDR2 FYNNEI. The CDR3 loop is CASSRDRFNTEAFF. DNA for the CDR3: TGTGCCAGCAGTCGGGACAGATTTAACACTGAAGCTTTCTTT.

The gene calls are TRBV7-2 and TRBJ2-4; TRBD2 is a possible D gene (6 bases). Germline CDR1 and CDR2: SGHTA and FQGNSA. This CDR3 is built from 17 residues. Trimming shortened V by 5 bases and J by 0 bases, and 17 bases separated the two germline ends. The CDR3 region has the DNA TGTGCCAGCAGCGTCTCGGGAGCTATTCTAGCCAAAAACATTCAGTACTTC. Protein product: CASSVSGAILAKNIQYF.

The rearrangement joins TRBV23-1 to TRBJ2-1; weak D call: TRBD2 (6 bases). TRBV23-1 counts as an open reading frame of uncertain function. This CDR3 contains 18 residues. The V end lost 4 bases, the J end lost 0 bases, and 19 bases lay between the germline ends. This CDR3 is CASSPVGGPTSSYNEQFF. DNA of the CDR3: TGCGCCAGCAGTCCCGTGGGAGGTCCCACCAGCTCCTACAATGAGCAGTTCTTC.

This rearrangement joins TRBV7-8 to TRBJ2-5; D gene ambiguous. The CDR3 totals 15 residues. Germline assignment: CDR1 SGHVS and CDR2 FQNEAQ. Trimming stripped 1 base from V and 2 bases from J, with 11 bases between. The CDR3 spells CASSLEFGSQETQYF. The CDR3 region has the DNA TGTGCCAGCAGCTTAGAGTTTGGCAGTCAAGAGACCCAGTACTTC. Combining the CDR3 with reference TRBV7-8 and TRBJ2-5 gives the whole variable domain GAGVSQSPRYKVAKRGQDVALRCDPISGHVSLFWYQQALGQGPEFLTYFQNEAQLDKSGLPSDRFFAERPEGSVSTLKIQRTQQEDSAVYLCASSLEFGSQETQYFGPGTRLLVL.